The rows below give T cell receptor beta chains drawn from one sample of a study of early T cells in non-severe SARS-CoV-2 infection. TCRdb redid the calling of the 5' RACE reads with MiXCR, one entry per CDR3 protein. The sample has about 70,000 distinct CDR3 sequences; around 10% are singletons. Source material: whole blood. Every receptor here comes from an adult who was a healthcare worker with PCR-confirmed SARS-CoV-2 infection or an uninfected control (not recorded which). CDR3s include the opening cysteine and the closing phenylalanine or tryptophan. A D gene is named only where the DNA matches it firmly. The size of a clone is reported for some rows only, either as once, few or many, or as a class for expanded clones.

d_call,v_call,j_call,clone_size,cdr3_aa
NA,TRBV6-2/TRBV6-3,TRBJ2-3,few,CASSPPEVRADTQYF
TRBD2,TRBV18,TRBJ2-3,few,CASSPPSGREDTQYF
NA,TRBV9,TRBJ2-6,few,CASSPTLSGANVLTF
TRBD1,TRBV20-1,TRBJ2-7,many,CSASEGQGTYEQYF
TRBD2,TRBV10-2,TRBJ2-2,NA,CASSPLAGRGTGELFF
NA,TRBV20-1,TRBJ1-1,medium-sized,CSAKKGDTEAFF
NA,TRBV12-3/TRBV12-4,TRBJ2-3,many,CASSLGTQTQYF
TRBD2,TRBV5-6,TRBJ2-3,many,CASSSPSGGVDTQYF
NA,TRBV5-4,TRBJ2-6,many,CASSLSGAGANVLTF
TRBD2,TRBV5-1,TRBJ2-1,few,CASSSTSGSYNEQFF
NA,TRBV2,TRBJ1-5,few,CASSVGQPQHF
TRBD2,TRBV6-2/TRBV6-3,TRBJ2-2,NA,CASTQAGGQRVNTGELFF
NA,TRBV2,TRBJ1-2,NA,CASSETILRPNYGYTF
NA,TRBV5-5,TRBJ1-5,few,CASSPVSQGGQPQHF
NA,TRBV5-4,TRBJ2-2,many,CASRVPGTGELFF
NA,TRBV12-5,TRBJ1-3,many,CASGSPDYGGNTIYF
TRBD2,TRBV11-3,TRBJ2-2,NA,CASSPLAGVNTGELFF
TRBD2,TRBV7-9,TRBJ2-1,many,CASSLGTSGIYNEQFF
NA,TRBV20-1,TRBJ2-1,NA,CSARPLGAEQFF
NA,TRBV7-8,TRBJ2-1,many,CASSLVSALPYNEQFF
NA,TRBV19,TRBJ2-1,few,CASSIRSSWDNEQFF
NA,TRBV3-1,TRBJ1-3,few,CASSQELTGNTIYF
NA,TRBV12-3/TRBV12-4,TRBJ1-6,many,CASSLKGNSPLHF
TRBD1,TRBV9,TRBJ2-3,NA,CASSPRTGFTDTQYF
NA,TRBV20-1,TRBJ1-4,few,CSALGGDETNEKLFF
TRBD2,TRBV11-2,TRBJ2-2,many,CASSFGSVGLADTGELFF
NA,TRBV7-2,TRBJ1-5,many,CASSFGSNQPQHF
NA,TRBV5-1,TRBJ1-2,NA,CASSQGDWVYGYTF
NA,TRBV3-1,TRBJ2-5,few,CASSQVQYQETQYF
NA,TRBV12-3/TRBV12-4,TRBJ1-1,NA,CASSLFSGPAREAFF
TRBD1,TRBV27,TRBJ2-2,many,CASSPGQGIGELFF
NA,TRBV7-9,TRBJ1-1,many,CASSLEGQLNTEAFF
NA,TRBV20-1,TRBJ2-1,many,CSALDFLYNEQFF
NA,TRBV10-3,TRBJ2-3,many,CATLARATDTQYF
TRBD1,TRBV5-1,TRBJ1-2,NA,CASSQGQRNGYTF
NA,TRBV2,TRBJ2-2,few,CASSNPGYGELFF
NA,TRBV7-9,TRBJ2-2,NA,CASSRPTGDTGELFF
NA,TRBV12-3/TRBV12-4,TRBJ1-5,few,CASSLGGFNQPQHF
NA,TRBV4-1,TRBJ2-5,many,CASSQDPRDRQETQYF
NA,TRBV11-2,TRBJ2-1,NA,CASSSYRAHYNEQFF
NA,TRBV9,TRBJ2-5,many,CASRGGGETQYF
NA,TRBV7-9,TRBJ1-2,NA,CASSFFREGRDGYTF
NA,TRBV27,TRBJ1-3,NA,CVSSLSRAGNTIYF
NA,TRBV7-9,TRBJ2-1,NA,CASSSTFGFNEQFF
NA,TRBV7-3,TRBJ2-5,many,CASSLTGVPQETQYF
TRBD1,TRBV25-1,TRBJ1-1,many,CASSNSQGAGDTEAFF
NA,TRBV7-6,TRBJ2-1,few,CASSLAVTGTYNEQFF
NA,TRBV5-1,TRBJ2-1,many,CASSSDQRPYNEQFF
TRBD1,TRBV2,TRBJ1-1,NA,CASLGGPNTEAFF
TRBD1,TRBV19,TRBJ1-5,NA,CASSRGAFDNQPQHF
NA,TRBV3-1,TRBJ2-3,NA,CASSPTSSLAPDTQYF
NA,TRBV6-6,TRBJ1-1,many,CASNLAQGEAFF
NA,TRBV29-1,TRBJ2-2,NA,CSAQGNTGELFF
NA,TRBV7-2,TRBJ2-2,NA,CASSFTGDWTGELFF
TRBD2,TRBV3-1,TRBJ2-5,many,CASSQATPGLKGGETQYF